Listed here are 2 T cell receptor beta chains from one sample, sequenced in a study of chemoradiotherapy in HPV16-positive cancers. Profiled with immunoSEQ multiplex PCR; TCRdb holds only in-frame clones, not every one. The sample shows 25,000 to 30,000 clones, roughly 93% of them seen only once. The sequencing used blood, collected from a patient who underwent chemoradiotherapy. All receptors come from a human donor with HPV-associated anogenital cancer.

The chain recombines TRBV7-8 with TRBJ2-2; D gene ambiguous. The CDR3 is 15 residues long. Trimming left V 4 bases short and J 0 bases short, with 9 bases between. Germline assignment: CDR1 SGHVS and CDR2 FQNEAQ. CDR3 in DNA: TGTGCCAGCAGCTATGGGATATCGAACACCGGGGAGCTGTTTTTT. Protein sequence: CASSYGISNTGELFF.

The chain uses TRBV9 and TRBJ2-7, with D perhaps matching TRBD2 (5 bases). This CDR3 has 15 residues. The V gene lost 4 bases and the J gene lost 1 base, with 15 bases spanning the gap. Looked up from germline, CDR1 is SGDLS and CDR2 is YYNGEE. The CDR3: CASSSRGGHSYEQYF. The CDR3 coding sequence is TGTGCCAGCAGCTCCCGCGGAGGCCATTCCTACGAGCAGTACTTC. The full variable domain, its missing parts supplied by reference TRBV9 and TRBJ2-7, is DSGVTQTPKHLITATGQRVTLRCSPRSGDLSVYWYQQSLDQGLQFLIQYYNGEERAKGNILERFSAQQFPDLHSELNLSSLELGDSALYFCASSSRGGHSYEQYFGPGTRLTVT.